What follows are 11 T cell receptor beta chains derived from one specimen sequenced in a study of PD-1 blockade in classical Hodgkin lymphoma. The data were produced by immunoSEQ multiplex PCR, yet TCRdb's version contains in-frame clones alone and is incomplete. The repertoire includes approximately 150,000 clones, 78% of them detected once, and about 9.3% sits in the top ten. Autologous stem cell transplantation was followed by relapse in every patient, and brentuximab vedotin exposure varied. The sequencing used peripheral blood mononuclear cells (PBMCs), collected before the second cycle of nivolumab. These receptors were taken from a human donor with classical Hodgkin lymphoma.

The chain has TRBV19 and TRBJ1-1; 8 positions match TRBD1. This CDR3 comprises 16 residues. Germline assignment: CDR1 LNHDA and CDR2 SQIVND (reference sequence). V lost 9 bases to trimming and J lost 7 bases; unmatched junction nucleotides: 19. The CDR3 DNA sequence: TGTGCCAGCAGCAGCCTTATGTCGCAGGGGGCCGTTGAAGCTTTCTTT. It is translated as CASSSLMSQGAVEAFF. Full variable domain (remainder filled in from reference TRBV19 and TRBJ1-1): DGGITQSPKYLFRKEGQNVTLSCEQNLNHDAMYWYRQDPGQGLRLIYYSQIVNDFQKGDIAEGYSVSREKKESFPLTVTSAQKNPTAFYLCASSSLMSQGAVEAFFGQGTRLTVV.

The chain employs TRBV28 and TRBJ2-1; D not resolved. The germline gives CDR1 MDHEN, CDR2 SYDVKM. Deletions cut 2 bases from V and 3 bases from J, with 14 bases between. The CDR3 runs 16 residues. The CDR3 coding sequence is TGTGCCAGCAGTTTAGTTTCTGGACGGGTCTACAATGAGCAGTTCTTC. Its protein product is CASSLVSGRVYNEQFF.

The rearrangement links TRBV6-1 to TRBJ1-2; TRBD1 agrees at 9 bases. After removal of 0 bases from V and 4 bases from J, the junction contained 9 bases not matched to a gene. There are 17 residues in the CDR3. Germline loops: CDR1 MNHNS, CDR2 SASEGT. The CDR3 region has the DNA TGTGCCAGCAGTGAAGCGCGCCCCGGACAGGGGACCTATGGCTACACCTTC. This gives the protein CASSEARPGQGTYGYTF.

The V gene is TRBV4-3, the J gene TRBJ2-3; D is uncertain. CDR1 and CDR2 from the germline V gene are LGHNA and YSLEER. V lost 0 bases to trimming and J lost 6 bases, with 10 bases between them. CDR3 size: 14 residues. The CDR3 protein is CASSQDNVGDTQYF. The CDR3 nucleotides read TGCGCCAGCAGCCAAGATAACGTTGGGGATACGCAGTATTTT.

The chain is built from TRBV13 and TRBJ1-4; D is undetermined. The CDR3 has 11 residues. Germline CDR1 and CDR2: PRHDT and FYEKMQ (reference sequence). V lost 5 bases to trimming and J lost 8 bases, with 6 bases between them. CDR3 bases: TGTGCCAGCAGCCGACCCGAAAAACTGTTTTTT. It encodes CASSRPEKLFF.

Note on this clone: Other DNA sequences in the same sample also yield this CDR3. The CDR3 nucleotides read TGTGCCAGCTCACCAGAGGGGAATCAGCCCCAGCATTTT. It encodes CASSPEGNQPQHF. The V gene is TRBV18, the J gene TRBJ1-5, with a tentative D call TRBD1 (5 bases). Trimming shortened V by 2 bases and J by 4 bases, and 6 bases separated the two germline ends. CDR1 KGHSH and CDR2 LQKENI come from the germline V gene. The CDR3 extends over 13 amino acids.

The chain is built from TRBV7-2 and TRBJ2-5; a possible D gene is TRBD1 (5 bases). V was shortened by 2 bases and J by 5 bases, with 15 bases between the two germline ends. The CDR3 totals 15 residues. Germline CDR1 SGHTA, CDR2 FQGNSA. The DNA for the CDR3 is TGTGCCAGCAGCTTACAGGGATCACTGGGGGAGACCCAGTACTTC. This encodes CASSLQGSLGETQYF.

V usage is TRBV11-2 and J usage is TRBJ1-1; possibly TRBD1 for D (5 bases). The length of the CDR3 is 16 residues. The ends were cut back, 1 base at V and 4 bases at J, with 16 bases in the middle. Germline lookup yields CDR1 SGHAT and CDR2 FQNNGV. DNA of the CDR3: TGTGCCAGCAGCTTAGGTCTGAGGGGCCCTAGCACTGAAGCTTTCTTT. Residues: CASSLGLRGPSTEAFF.

Worth noting for this clone: An end of the junction differs from the germline gene, which may be a read error. The J gene is TRBJ2-7, the V gene TRBV6-5; D might be TRBD1 (5 bases). The germline V gene has CDR1 MNHEY and CDR2 SVGAGI. The CDR3 runs 14 residues. DNA of the CDR3: TGCGCCAGCAGGGTCTCACGGCGATTTTACGAGCAGTACTTC. This sequence encodes CASRVSRRFYEQYF.

The rearrangement uses TRBV19 and TRBJ2-7, with no clear D. This CDR3 region has 15 residues. From germline, CDR1 is LNHDA and CDR2 SQIVND (reference sequence). V was cut by 3 bases and J by 2 bases, with 14 bases left in between. The DNA of the CDR3 is TGTGCCAGTAGTATTGGTTCGCACGGGCCCTACGAGCAGTACTTC. It codes for CASSIGSHGPYEQYF.

In its sample, this clone was seen once. The genes are TRBV19 and TRBJ1-5; 10 positions match TRBD1. Per germline, CDR1 LNHDA and CDR2 SQIVND (reference sequence). Trimming removed 7 bases from V and 3 bases from J; junction bases left unmatched: 9. This CDR3 is built from 16 residues. In DNA form, the CDR3 reads TGTGCCAGTACGCCCATCGGGACAGGGGCCAATCAGCCCCAGCATTTT. Translating gives CASTPIGTGANQPQHF.